Listed below are T cell receptor beta chains from one sample, sequenced in a study of T cell clusters in autoimmune cytopenias. Reanalyzing the multiplex PCR reads, TCRdb keeps one entry per CDR3 protein, without DNA. This repertoire comprises 6,000 to 7,500 distinct CDR3 sequences; its ten largest clones make up around 6.1%. The sample also formed part of further work on T cell repertoires in aging, cancer and after chemotherapy.

The sample was peripheral blood. The receptor set was obtained from a human donor in good health. CDR3s include the opening cysteine and the closing phenylalanine or tryptophan. The order of the fields is J gene, clone size, V gene, CDR3 protein. A row's size may be missing; if present it is once, few, many or a size class.

TRBJ2-3,medium-sized,TRBV6-5,CASKPPGGSSYF
TRBJ1-4,medium-sized,TRBV6-1,CASRGNSATNEKLFF
TRBJ1-1,-,TRBV15,CATSRDVGPLEAFF
TRBJ2-3,-,TRBV12-3/TRBV12-4,CASSSTPYTDTQYF
TRBJ2-7,medium-sized,TRBV30,CAWSPRGLEQYF
TRBJ2-6,-,TRBV12-3/TRBV12-4,CASSLNSGGSGANVLTF
TRBJ1-4,-,TRBV14,CASSQGDGSNEKLFF
TRBJ1-2,-,TRBV7-2,CASSLAHFGADGYTF
TRBJ2-1,medium-sized,TRBV27,CASSPLGQGTEQQFF
TRBJ2-1,medium-sized,TRBV5-5,CASSLRSGGYNEQFF
TRBJ2-2,-,TRBV7-6,CASSRGQTNTGELFF
TRBJ2-5,-,TRBV5-1,CASSLVSFSETQYF
TRBJ1-2,medium-sized,TRBV29-1,CSVMGHRGGYTF
TRBJ2-1,large,TRBV29-1,CSVEDANEQFF
TRBJ1-4,medium-sized,TRBV18,CASSLGGKANEKLFF
TRBJ2-1,-,TRBV7-2,CASSAGPNEQFF
TRBJ2-7,medium-sized,TRBV5-6,CASSLSGFVGTSYEQYF
TRBJ2-5,-,TRBV7-2,CASSLGLAGGDETQYF
TRBJ1-1,medium-sized,TRBV6-5,CASSRDRVRAFF
TRBJ1-6,-,TRBV6-4,CASSPTGFNSPLHF
TRBJ1-6,medium-sized,TRBV19,CASSIRGLNSASSYNSPLHF
TRBJ2-7,medium-sized,TRBV6-2/TRBV6-3,CASTTPSPGLSYEQYF
TRBJ1-6,-,TRBV7-9,CAWEGQGVNSPLHF
TRBJ1-2,medium-sized,TRBV12-3/TRBV12-4,CASNWRGDYGYTF
TRBJ2-7,-,TRBV6-2/TRBV6-3,CASSYRDNSYEQYF
TRBJ2-1,medium-sized,TRBV19,CASTWSASGGYEQFF
TRBJ1-6,-,TRBV7-2,CASSLAWAANSPLHF
TRBJ2-3,medium-sized,TRBV27,CASSEGPHIDTQYF
TRBJ2-7,-,TRBV12-3/TRBV12-4,CASSVDRVYEQYF
TRBJ1-6,medium-sized,TRBV11-1,CASSLMKVGQGASPLHF
TRBJ1-2,medium-sized,TRBV6-2/TRBV6-3,CASSYIGSLNYGYTF
TRBJ2-1,medium-sized,TRBV5-5,CASSLLGQDYNEQFF
TRBJ2-1,-,TRBV7-2,CASSKSGDPSYNEQFF
TRBJ2-2,medium-sized,TRBV7-6,CASSPRQGSTGELFF
TRBJ1-6,medium-sized,TRBV6-5,CASTQGNSPLHF
TRBJ2-5,large,TRBV29-1,CSVEWGLGETQYF
TRBJ1-2,-,TRBV24-1,CATPQGHYGYTF
TRBJ2-3,medium-sized,TRBV18,CASSPLSGGGTDTQYF
TRBJ1-1,-,TRBV15,CATSRETGLAFF
TRBJ2-5,medium-sized,TRBV5-4,CASSSRGGRETQYF
TRBJ1-5,-,TRBV6-2/TRBV6-3,CASKGGPGGQPQHF
TRBJ2-1,-,TRBV20-1,CSARVRAITEEQFF